This T cell receptor beta chain is from a study of tumor and adjacent non-tumor tissue in lung cancer. For the study at large: The patients, roughly 9 men and roughly 5 women, were about 31 to 80 with stage I to III disease. Millions of productive TCRbeta reads were obtained per sample on average.

No cell sorting was done before RNA was extracted from the tissue. More than 3 cm separated this lung sample from the edge of the tumor. Study-wide results and limits: Tumor tissue had significantly higher TCR diversity than normal lung.

Germline V gene lookup returns CDR1 DFQATT and CDR2 SNEGSKA (reference sequence). The CDR3 is made up of 16 amino acids. The library came from three nested PCR rounds adapted from ARM-PCR protocols. One entry per CDR3 protein, called by TCRdb with MiXCR from the multiplex PCR reads. The table records 90,000 to 100,000 distinct CDR3 sequences, around three quarters of them present only once. About this clonotype: Its antigen remains unidentified. The junction shows a germline mismatch at one end, possibly a read error.

The TCR sequence derives from a man in his 60s with small cell lung cancer. Material for sequencing was distant non-tumor lung tissue. The gene calls are TRBV20-1 and TRBJ2-5; D may match TRBD1 or TRBD2 (5 bases each). The CDR3 here is CSAISWDGDQQETHYF. The CDR3 nucleotides are TGTAGTGCTATTTCGTGGGACGGCGACCAACAAGAGACCCACTACTTC.